The 28 T cell receptor beta chains given below trace back to one sample, sequenced in a study of CD8 T cells in Susac syndrome (dated by TCRdb to about 2019). The method was the immunoSEQ multiplex PCR assay. RNA was extracted using the RNeasy kit, and about 0.5 to 1 ug of the RNA was reverse transcribed with random hexamers. TCRdb took the public reads, trimmed them with fastp at Q25, ran MiXCR for clone calling and kept in-frame beta chains. CDR3 protein duplicates are merged, each entry listing the most common genes and DNA. This sample holds some 180,000 distinct CDR3 sequences; over 90% were observed only once. The ten most abundant clones make up around 0.095% of the sample. The source material was CD4+ T cells from PBMCs. The receptor set was obtained from a human donor with Susac syndrome.

J is TRBJ2-1 and V is TRBV25-1; 8 bases map to TRBD2. Germline V lookup: CDR1 MGHDK, CDR2 SYGVNS. V dropped 5 bases and J dropped 4; count of bases not matched to a gene: 10. CDR3 length: 16 residues. CDR3 in amino acids: CASSRLKRGRYNEQFF. CDR3 coding DNA: TGTGCCAGCAGTCGTTTGAAGCGGGGGAGGTACAATGAGCAGTTCTTC.

This chain links TRBV7-9 with TRBJ1-2; 7 bases are a match to TRBD1. CDR1 SEHNR and CDR2 FQNEAQ come from the germline V gene (reference sequence). This CDR3 contains 15 residues. V gave up 0 bases and J gave up 2 bases; unmatched junction bases: 3. In DNA form, the CDR3 reads TGTGCCAGCAGCTTAGCGCGGGGACAGAACTATGGCTACACCTTC. It specifies CASSLARGQNYGYTF.

The rearrangement uses TRBV4-3 and TRBJ2-3; D gene ambiguous. In germline, CDR1 is LGHNA, CDR2 YSLEER. The CDR3 loop spans 15 amino acids. The V gene lost 0 bases and the J gene lost 0 bases, with 7 bases spanning the gap. The CDR3 DNA sequence: TGCGCCAGCAGCCAAGAGTCAGCAAGCACAGATACGCAGTATTTT. Residues: CASSQESASTDTQYF.

The chain recombines TRBV12-3 or TRBV12-4 with TRBJ2-7, with a weak D call TRBD1 (6 bases). The CDR3 contains 13 residues. V lost 6 bases and J 2 bases, leaving 11 bases between the germline ends. Here the CDR3 reads CASRSGTTYEQYF. The CDR3 DNA follows: TGTGCCAGCAGATCCGGGACAACCTACGAGCAGTACTTC.

The genes are TRBV6-1 and TRBJ2-1, with TRBD1 matching 7 bases. In germline, CDR1 is MNHNS, CDR2 SASEGT. V was pared by 7 bases and J by 2 bases, with 14 bases of the junction left unmatched. This CDR3 is 17 amino acids long. The CDR3 DNA reads as TGTGCCAGCACGCAATCCCTAACGGGACAGACCTACAATGAGCAGTTCTTC. As protein: CASTQSLTGQTYNEQFF.

V usage is TRBV6-1 and J usage is TRBJ1-4, with 7 bases that match TRBD1. Unmatched junction bases numbered 2, after V lost 8 bases and J lost 11 bases. The CDR3 is 10 amino acids. CDR1 is MNHNS, CDR2 SASEGT, per germline. The DNA for the CDR3 is TGTGCCAGCCGGGACAGCAAACTGTTTTTT. Its translation: CASRDSKLFF.

The J gene is TRBJ1-2, the V gene TRBV20-1; the D gene is possibly TRBD1 (6 bases). Germline-derived CDR1 and CDR2 are DFQATT and SNEGSKA (reference sequence). The CDR3 consists of 12 residues. Trimming left V 1 base short and J 8 bases short, with 11 bases between. The CDR3 loop is CSARGYRDGYTF. The DNA of the CDR3 is TGCAGTGCTAGAGGGTACAGGGACGGCTACACCTTC.

The genes are TRBV6-4 and TRBJ1-2, with D uncertain. This CDR3 has 8 amino acids. Germline assignment: CDR1 MRHNA and CDR2 SNTAGT. The V and J ends lost 8 bases and 8 bases respectively, with 3 bases between them. In DNA form, the CDR3 reads TGTGCCAGCGGCGGCTACACCTTC. Amino acid sequence: CASGGYTF.

V and J are TRBV20-1 and TRBJ2-5, with D possibly being TRBD1 or TRBD2 (5 bases each). V was clipped by 5 bases and J by 1 base, with 8 bases between them. Germline CDR1 DFQATT, CDR2 SNEGSKA (reference sequence). The CDR3 extends over 12 amino acids. CDR3 nucleotide sequence: TGCAGTGCTCTGGGGGTCCAAGAGACCCAGTACTTC. Its translation is CSALGVQETQYF.

This chain joins TRBV15 and TRBJ2-7; no reliable D call. The V end was cut by 1 base, the J end by 4 bases, with 5 bases between. Germline loops: CDR1 LNHNV, CDR2 YYDKDF (reference sequence). CDR3 length: 12 amino acids. The CDR3 DNA sequence: TGTGCCACCAGCAGAGCTAATTACGAGCAGTACTTC. Translated: CATSRANYEQYF.

The genes are TRBV28 and TRBJ2-1; D is undetermined. This CDR3 is 11 amino acids long. Germline lookup yields CDR1 MDHEN and CDR2 SYDVKM. V dropped 9 bases and J dropped 3 bases, with 6 bases sitting between them. The CDR3, as DNA: TGTGCCAGTGGCCACTACAATGAGCAGTTCTTC. Translating gives CASGHYNEQFF.

The J gene is TRBJ2-1, the V gene TRBV3-1; 11 bases line up with TRBD2. J lost 10 bases, V lost 1 base, and 6 bases had no gene match. This CDR3 contains 15 residues. In germline, CDR1 is LGHDT, CDR2 YNNKEL (reference sequence). The CDR3 reads CASSQGHSGGEEQFF. The CDR3, as DNA: TGTGCCAGCAGCCAAGGTCATAGCGGGGGGGAAGAGCAGTTCTTC.

The chain carries TRBV12-3 or TRBV12-4 and TRBJ1-6; D unclear. With 8 bases removed from V and 5 bases from J, the gap between germline ends came to 7 bases. The CDR3 sequence is 12 residues long. CDR3 residues: CASGVHNSPLHF. The CDR3 coding sequence is TGTGCCAGCGGGGTCCATAATTCACCCCTCCACTTT.

The chain recombines TRBV20-1 with TRBJ2-1; 10 nucleotides line up with TRBD1. CDR3 length equals 15 residues. V lost 3 bases, J lost 4 bases, and 6 bases stayed unmatched. Germline-derived CDR1 and CDR2 are DFQATT and SNEGSKA (reference sequence). CDR3 sequence reads: CSASDRDRGYNEQFF. The CDR3 DNA sequence: TGCAGTGCTAGTGACCGGGACAGGGGATACAATGAGCAGTTCTTC.

The chain combines TRBV5-4 with TRBJ2-7; TRBD2 aligns across 10 bases. This CDR3 is built from 14 residues. CDR1 is SGHNT, CDR2 YYREEE, per germline (reference sequence). The junction had 5 bases not matched to a gene; V was cut back by 4 bases and J by 4 bases. The CDR3 spells CASSSGTSDYEQYF. CDR3 DNA: TGTGCCAGCAGCAGCGGGACTAGCGATTACGAGCAGTACTTC.

V is TRBV20-1 and J is TRBJ2-7; 9 bases are shared with TRBD1. Trimming at V came to 2 bases and at J to 5 bases, leaving 7 bases not matched to a gene. Germline V gene data show CDR1 as DFQATT and CDR2 as SNEGSKA (reference sequence). This CDR3 has 14 residues. CDR3 sequence reads: CSARPGTGPHEQYF. As DNA, the CDR3 is TGCAGTGCTAGACCCGGGACAGGGCCCCACGAGCAGTACTTC.

This chain links TRBV20-1 with TRBJ2-3; 10 nucleotides match TRBD2. The CDR3 sequence is 14 residues long. Germline loops: CDR1 DFQATT, CDR2 SNEGSKA (reference sequence). V shed 6 bases, J shed 2 bases, and the junction held 5 bases outside the gene matches. Written as DNA, the CDR3 is TGCAGTGCGGTAGCGGGGGGCTACACAGATACGCAGTATTTT. Its translation is CSAVAGGYTDTQYF.

In its sample, this clonotype was seen a few times. A junction boundary mismatches the germline segment, possibly from a read error. The chain carries TRBV7-9 and TRBJ2-5; perhaps TRBD1 as D (6 bases). This CDR3 is 13 amino acids long. Per the germline V gene, CDR1 is SEHNR and CDR2 is FQNEAQ (reference sequence). The CDR3 reads CASSLAGVETQYF. The CDR3 DNA is TGTGCCAGCAGTTTAGCAGGGGTAGAGACCCAGTACTTC.

V gene TRBV12-3 or TRBV12-4 combines with J gene TRBJ1-4, with 10 nucleotides matching TRBD1. The CDR3 loop spans 15 amino acids. The V segment lost 3 bases and the J segment 5 bases; nucleotides outside the gene matches: 3. Written as DNA, the CDR3 is TGTGCCAGCAGTTTCCGGACAGGGGGGAATGAAAAACTGTTTTTT. Encoded protein: CASSFRTGGNEKLFF.

Only a few counts were recorded for this clonotype. The chain uses TRBV7-8 and TRBJ2-7, with D possibly being TRBD1 (6 bases). CDR3 length: 11 amino acids. Germline values: CDR1 SGHVS, CDR2 FQNEAQ. The V gene lost 8 bases and the J gene lost 5 bases, with 10 bases spanning the gap. CDR3 sequence reads: CASQGRDEQYF. CDR3 DNA: TGTGCCAGCCAGGGGCGGGACGAGCAGTACTTC.

V gene TRBV7-9 combines with J gene TRBJ2-3, with TRBD2 matching 11 bases. CDR3 length: 16 residues. Looked up from germline, CDR1 is SEHNR and CDR2 is FQNEAQ (reference sequence). Trimming took 5 bases from V and 3 from J; bases not matched to a gene: 7. The CDR3 loop reads CASSPALAGVTDTQYF. CDR3 DNA: TGTGCCAGCAGCCCGGCACTAGCGGGGGTTACAGATACGCAGTATTTT. Full variable domain (remainder filled in from reference TRBV7-9 and TRBJ2-3): DTGVSQNPRHKITKRGQNVTFRCDPISEHNRLYWYRQTLGQGPEFLTYFQNEAQLEKSRLLSDRFSAERPKGSFSTLEIQRTEQGDSAMYLCASSPALAGVTDTQYFGPGTRLTVL.

The CDR3 nucleotides read TGTGCCATCAGTGAGTCTAACGGGTACGAAGAAGCTTTCTTT. The encoded protein is CAISESNGYEEAFF. The rearrangement links TRBV10-3 to TRBJ1-1; D remains ambiguous. CDR3 length: 14 residues. Trimming took off 0 bases at V and 8 bases at J, with 13 bases between the two ends. The germline gives CDR1 ENHRY, CDR2 SYGVKD.

The CDR3 DNA sequence: TGTGCCAGCAGCCAAGCCCCCGGGGGCTCCTACGAGCAGTACTTC. This encodes CASSQAPGGSYEQYF. The chain combines TRBV3-1 with TRBJ2-7; TRBD2 is a possible D gene (6 bases). The CDR3 is 15 amino acids. V was trimmed by 1 base and J by 0 bases, leaving 10 bases between them. CDR1 and CDR2 (germline): LGHDT, YNNKEL (reference sequence).

The V call is TRBV7-6, the J call TRBJ2-3, with D tentatively TRBD1 or TRBD2 (5 bases each). This CDR3 has 16 residues. V was clipped by 5 bases and J by 3 bases, with 18 bases between them. Per the germline V gene, CDR1 is SGHVS and CDR2 is FNYEAQ. The CDR3 loop reads CASSPGPGPRTDTQYF. The CDR3 bases are TGTGCCAGCAGCCCAGGGCCGGGACCCCGGACAGATACGCAGTATTTT. The full variable domain, completed using reference TRBV7-6 and TRBJ2-3, is GAGVSQSPRYKVTKRGQDVALRCDPISGHVSLYWYRQALGQGPEFLTYFNYEAQQDKSGLPNDRFSAERPEGSISTLTIQRTEQRDSAMYRCASSPGPGPRTDTQYFGPGTRLTVL.

Here the CDR3 reads CASRGLAGKQYF. The CDR3 DNA sequence: TGTGCCAGCAGGGGACTAGCGGGCAAGCAGTACTTC. The chain couples TRBV28 to TRBJ2-7, with 12 bases matching TRBD2. Germline CDR1 and CDR2: MDHEN and SYDVKM. Trimming took 6 bases from V and 8 from J; bases not matched to a gene: 2. This CDR3 has 12 residues.

The V and J genes are TRBV5-1 and TRBJ2-5; 8 bases agree with TRBD2. Germline V gene lookup returns CDR1 SGHRS and CDR2 YFSETQ. Trimming at V came to 0 bases and at J to 5 bases, leaving 9 bases not matched to a gene. CDR3 length equals 16 residues. The CDR3 loop reads CASSLARGGARETQYF. The CDR3 DNA reads TGCGCCAGCAGCTTGGCCCGGGGGGGGGCCCGGGAGACCCAGTACTTC. Complete variable domain (other parts from reference TRBV5-1 and TRBJ2-5): KAGVTQTPRYLIKTRGQQVTLSCSPISGHRSVSWYQQTPGQGLQFLFEYFSETQRNKGNFPGRFSGRQFSNSRSEMNVSTLELGDSALYLCASSLARGGARETQYFGPGTRLLVL.

The chain joins TRBV6-4 to TRBJ2-3; no firm D call. Germline CDR1 is MRHNA and CDR2 is SNTAGT. Deletions cut 0 bases from V and 4 bases from J, with 8 bases between. CDR3 length: 14 amino acids. CDR3 in DNA: TGTGCCAGCAGTGACTCGTGGGGTTCAGATACGCAGTATTTT. Its translation: CASSDSWGSDTQYF.

The chain couples TRBV20-1 to TRBJ2-7; 14 nucleotides agree with TRBD2. This CDR3 spans 17 amino acids. After removal of 6 bases from V and 1 base from J, the junction contained 11 bases not matched to a gene. CDR1 is DFQATT, CDR2 SNEGSKA, per germline (reference sequence). As DNA, the CDR3 is TGCAGTGCCCTCCGAGGGACTAGCGGGAGCATATCCTACGAGCAGTACTTC. Protein sequence: CSALRGTSGSISYEQYF.